The present T cell receptor beta chain was sequenced within a study of blood T cell repertoires in COVID-19. Across the whole study: Collection of acute and convalescent COVID-19 samples took place in the United States, Italy and Spain.

Germline V gene data show CDR1 as SGHRS and CDR2 as YFSETQ. There are 15 residues in the CDR3. With 4 bases removed from V and 5 bases from J, the gap between germline ends came to 18 bases. Original processing notes: Amplification of reference gene primers was used by the study to estimate nucleated cell counts. Method: immunoSEQ multiplex PCR; TCRdb's copy keeps in-frame clones and lacks some. V and J calls and clone size are copied from that table; D and trimming were computed from the DNA. This sample has 80,000 to 100,000 clones, with 90% found just once. Sequencing used peripheral blood. The rearrangement links TRBV5-1 to TRBJ2-5; D might be TRBD2 (7 bases). The TCR comes from a man in his sixties with acute or convalescent COVID-19. In DNA, the CDR3 is TGCGCCAGCAGCCCCCGAGGGGGGGCTCAGGAGACCCAGTACTTC. Translated: CASSPRGGAQETQYF.